This is a list of T cell receptor beta chains from one sample in a study of T-cell memory formation after mild COVID-19. Using its own MiXCR run on the 5' RACE reads, TCRdb lists one record per CDR3 protein. Among around 140,000 distinct CDR3 sequences listed, about a fifth were seen once. The sample consisted of PBMCs or a T cell subset sorted from them (not recorded which). These receptors came from an adult woman who had mild COVID-19 (a few samples of this study predate the infection). Cell type and time point are not known. The CDR3 runs from the conserved cysteine through the conserved F or W. A D gene is named only where the DNA matches it firmly. Size is stated for part of the rows, as once, few or many counts, or as a class when the clone is expanded.

size	V	D	J	CDR3	DNA
.	TRBV29-1	TRBD2	TRBJ2-7	CSVGRPLAGPYEQYF	TGCAGCGTTGGCCGACCCCTAGCGGGACCCTACGAGCAGTACTTC
few	TRBV2	TRBD2	TRBJ2-5	CAMLSGEDQETQYF	TGTGCCATGTTGAGCGGGGAGGACCAAGAGACCCAGTACTTC
.	TRBV18	.	TRBJ2-3	CASSLTATSTDTQYF	TGTGCCAGCTCCTTGACTGCAACTAGCACAGATACGCAGTATTTT
.	TRBV4-3	TRBD1	TRBJ2-7	CASSQARDRYEQYF	TGCGCCAGCAGCCAGGCCCGGGACAGATACGAGCAGTACTTC
.	TRBV5-1	TRBD1	TRBJ1-2	CASSLQGDGYTF	TGCGCCAGCAGCTTGCAGGGGGATGGCTACACCTTC
once	TRBV10-3	.	TRBJ2-5	CAIRPGKEETQYF	TGTGCCATCAGGCCCGGAAAGGAAGAGACCCAGTACTTC
.	TRBV7-9	.	TRBJ2-5	CASCTGQETQYF	TGTGCCAGCTGCACAGGGCAAGAGACCCAGTACTTC
.	TRBV11-2	TRBD2	TRBJ2-7	CASSPSGLSSYEQYF	TGTGCCAGCAGCCCTAGCGGGTTAAGCTCCTACGAGCAGTACTTC
many	TRBV24-1	TRBD1	TRBJ2-5	CATSGQGAVEETQYF	TGTGCCACCAGTGGACAGGGGGCAGTGGAAGAGACCCAGTACTTC
few	TRBV12-3/TRBV12-4	.	TRBJ2-2	CASSPRDRELFF	TGTGCCAGCAGTCCCCGGGACAGGGAGCTGTTTTTT
few	TRBV20-1	TRBD1	TRBJ2-3	CSTGGDTQYF	TGCAGTACAGGGGGAGATACGCAGTATTTT
few	TRBV15	.	TRBJ1-1	CATSRVSGTGAFF	TGTGCCACCAGCAGAGTGTCTGGGACCGGGGCTTTCTTT
few	TRBV4-1	.	TRBJ1-2	CASGQPNYGYTF	TGCGCGAGCGGGCAGCCAAACTATGGCTACACCTTC
.	TRBV24-1	TRBD2	TRBJ2-1	CATSEQGLAGRNEQFF	TGTGCCACCAGTGAGCAGGGGCTAGCGGGACGTAATGAGCAGTTCTTC
many	TRBV4-3	TRBD2	TRBJ2-1	CASSLGTSGSGSDEQFF	TGCGCCAGCAGCCTCGGGACTAGCGGGAGCGGTAGCGATGAGCAGTTCTTC
few	TRBV5-1	TRBD1	TRBJ2-2	CASSVDRGGTGELFF	TGCGCCAGCAGCGTGGACAGGGGTGGCACCGGGGAGCTGTTTTTT
.	TRBV5-1	.	TRBJ2-1	CASSLDSSALQFF	TGCGCCAGCAGCTTGGATAGCTCGGCCCTCCAGTTCTTC
few	TRBV4-3	TRBD2	TRBJ2-5	CASSQQAGVGETQYF	TGCGCCAGCAGCCAACAGGCGGGAGTGGGAGAGACCCAGTACTTC
.	TRBV7-8	.	TRBJ2-3	CASSLNLRWDTQYF	TGTGCCAGCAGCTTAAACCTACGATGGGATACGCAGTATTTT
.	TRBV5-1	.	TRBJ1-6	CASSTGQLDSYNSPLHF	TGCGCCAGCAGCACCGGACAGTTAGACTCCTATAATTCACCCCTCCACTTT
few	TRBV5-5	TRBD2	TRBJ2-1	CASSPYGTSAYNEQFF	TGTGCCAGCAGCCCATATGGGACTAGCGCCTACAATGAGCAGTTCTTC
.	TRBV19	.	TRBJ2-3	CASSIFSSTDTQYF	TGTGCCAGTAGTATATTCTCTAGCACAGATACGCAGTATTTT
few	TRBV5-1	TRBD1	TRBJ2-7	CASSLVLRTGSYEQYF	TGCGCCAGCAGCTTAGTGCTCAGGACAGGCAGCTACGAGCAGTACTTC
few	TRBV20-1	TRBD1	TRBJ1-5	CSAGTGSNQPQHF	TGCAGTGCTGGGACAGGAAGCAATCAGCCCCAGCATTTT
.	TRBV18	TRBD1	TRBJ1-5	CASSPTGQANQPQHF	TGTGCCAGCTCACCTACGGGACAGGCCAATCAGCCCCAGCATTTT
few	TRBV5-1	.	TRBJ2-7	CASSLSKTYEQYF	TGCGCCAGCAGCTTGAGCAAAACCTACGAGCAGTACTTC
.	TRBV12-3/TRBV12-4	.	TRBJ2-1	CASSLTDEQFF	TGTGCCAGCAGTCTAACGGATGAGCAGTTCTTC
.	TRBV7-2	.	TRBJ2-2	CASSLRRANTGELFF	TGTGCCAGCAGCTTAAGGCGCGCGAACACCGGGGAGCTGTTTTTT
few	TRBV30	.	TRBJ2-7	CAWSLDRQKTYEQYF	TGTGCCTGGAGTCTCGACAGGCAAAAGACCTACGAGCAGTACTTC
few	TRBV24-1	.	TRBJ1-5	CATSDPRVGSNQPQHF	TGTGCCACCAGTGATCCGAGGGTGGGGAGCAATCAGCCCCAGCATTTT
.	TRBV7-2	TRBD2	TRBJ2-5	CASSLGGSGTVRETQYF	TGTGCCAGCAGCTTAGGGGGTAGCGGGACGGTGCGAGAGACCCAGTACTTC
.	TRBV12-3/TRBV12-4	.	TRBJ2-1	CASSLSAYSSYNEQFF	TGTGCCAGCAGTTTAAGTGCTTACAGCTCCTACAATGAGCAGTTCTTC
few	TRBV7-2	.	TRBJ2-5	CASSLVPDKETQYF	TGTGCCAGCAGCTTAGTGCCGGATAAAGAGACCCAGTACTTC
.	TRBV25-1	.	TRBJ1-2	CASSEYPSNYGYTF	TGTGCCAGCAGTGAATACCCCTCTAACTATGGCTACACCTTC
.	TRBV14	.	TRBJ2-3	CASSQEGRRATDTQYF	TGTGCCAGCAGCCAAGAGGGGCGGAGGGCCACAGATACGCAGTATTTT
few	TRBV7-8	.	TRBJ1-2	CASSLNQGNYGYTF	TGTGCCAGCAGCTTAAACCAGGGGAACTATGGCTACACCTTC
few	TRBV3-1	.	TRBJ2-1	CASSQGRGSGSYNEQFF	TGTGCCAGCAGCCAAGGTCGAGGGAGCGGTTCCTACAATGAGCAGTTCTTC
few	TRBV29-1	.	TRBJ2-1	CSVGRDEQFF	TGCAGCGTAGGTCGGGATGAGCAGTTCTTC
many	TRBV29-1	.	TRBJ2-7	CSVRRGGRDEQYF	TGCAGCGTTAGGAGGGGGGGCCGGGACGAGCAGTACTTC
few	TRBV7-9	TRBD2	TRBJ2-4	CASSLGTSGKNIQYF	TGTGCCAGCAGCTTAGGAACTAGCGGGAAAAACATTCAGTACTTC
few	TRBV5-1	.	TRBJ2-1	CASSPASFSNEQFF	TGCGCCAGCAGCCCCGCCTCTTTTAGCAATGAGCAGTTCTTC
.	TRBV7-4	TRBD1	TRBJ2-5	CASSTTGTGFLETQYF	TGTGCCAGCAGCACGACGGGGACAGGGTTTTTGGAGACCCAGTACTTC
.	TRBV19	.	TRBJ2-5	CASKRMDRAGAQETQYF	TGTGCCAGTAAAAGAATGGACAGGGCGGGAGCACAAGAGACCCAGTACTTC
.	TRBV29-1	.	TRBJ1-1	CSVRVGATNTEAFF	TGCAGCGTTAGAGTAGGAGCCACGAACACTGAAGCTTTCTTT
.	TRBV6-2/TRBV6-3	.	TRBJ2-1	CASRPSGRSLSYNEQFF	TGTGCCAGCCGTCCCTCTGGACGTAGTCTTTCCTACAATGAGCAGTTCTTC
few	TRBV6-5	TRBD2	TRBJ2-5	CASSRRRGGQETQYF	TGTGCCAGCAGCCGAAGGCGGGGGGGGCAAGAGACCCAGTACTTC
few	TRBV30	.	TRBJ2-1	CAFAGLNYNEQFF	TGTGCCTTCGCAGGACTCAACTACAATGAGCAGTTCTTC
.	TRBV18	.	TRBJ1-4	CASSPPMPNEKLFF	TGTGCCAGCTCACCACCGATGCCGAATGAAAAACTGTTTTTT
few	TRBV5-1	TRBD2	TRBJ2-7	CASSLFKREGQGEQYF	TGCGCCAGCAGCTTGTTCAAACGGGAGGGCCAGGGCGAGCAGTACTTC
few	TRBV5-6	.	TRBJ2-1	CASSPPRPRANEQFF	TGTGCCAGCAGCCCCCCGAGGCCGCGGGCCAATGAGCAGTTCTTC
few	TRBV20-1	TRBD2	TRBJ2-1	CRAGTGLGYNEQFF	TGCAGGGCCGGAACGGGACTAGGCTACAATGAGCAGTTCTTC
few	TRBV29-1	.	TRBJ2-1	CSVGTRQALGNEQFF	TGCAGCGTTGGGACTCGACAGGCTTTGGGCAATGAGCAGTTCTTC
few	TRBV10-3	TRBD2	TRBJ2-2	CAISGGTSQRTGELFF	TGTGCCATCAGTGGAGGGACTAGCCAGAGGACCGGGGAGCTGTTTTTT
once	TRBV12-3/TRBV12-4	TRBD2	TRBJ2-7	CASSSRTSGVTYEQYF	TGTGCCAGCAGTTCTAGGACTAGCGGGGTGACCTACGAGCAGTACTTC
few	TRBV2	TRBD1	TRBJ1-1	CASSEVDRVTEAFF	TGTGCCAGCAGTGAGGTCGACAGGGTAACTGAAGCTTTCTTT
.	TRBV7-2	TRBD1	TRBJ2-7	CASSFLPRQGAYEQYF	TGTGCCAGCAGCTTTCTTCCCCGACAGGGGGCCTACGAGCAGTACTTC
.	TRBV7-3	.	TRBJ2-3	CASSLDSFTDTQYF	TGTGCCAGCAGCTTAGACAGTTTCACAGATACGCAGTATTTT
.	TRBV9	.	TRBJ2-7	CASSVDGTVNTDEQYF	TGTGCCAGCAGCGTGGACGGGACCGTTAATACCGACGAGCAGTACTTC
few	TRBV23-1	.	TRBJ1-1	CASSHPGDSTEAFF	TGCGCCAGCAGTCACCCCGGGGATAGCACTGAAGCTTTCTTT
few	TRBV20-1	.	TRBJ2-1	CSAAGGNSGNYNEQFF	TGCAGTGCCGCAGGGGGTAATAGCGGGAACTACAATGAGCAGTTCTTC